What follows are 13 T cell receptor beta chains derived from one specimen sequenced in a study of blood T cell repertoires in COVID-19. Libraries were prepared by immunoSEQ multiplex PCR; TCRdb keeps only in-frame clonotypes and omits some of them. The sample holds a few hundred thousand clones; approximately 83% are singletons and the top ten take 3.5% to 5.5%. Sequenced: PBMCs or T cells enriched from blood (not recorded which). These receptors were taken from a woman in her thirties who had recovered from COVID-19.

V usage is TRBV5-1 and J usage is TRBJ2-2; TRBD1 agrees at 10 bases. This CDR3 contains 18 residues. Germline CDR1 is SGHRS and CDR2 is YFSETQ. The V and J ends lost 0 bases and 1 base, in that order; junction bases with no gene match: 6. The CDR3 bases are TGCGCCAGCAGCTTGGGAGACAGGGGGCCCCTGAACACCGGGGAGCTGTTTTTT. This encodes CASSLGDRGPLNTGELFF.

The chain uses TRBV28 and TRBJ1-2; 10 bases are shared with TRBD1. After removal of 3 bases from V and 8 bases from J, the junction contained 15 bases not matched to a gene. The CDR3 has 17 amino acids. Germline values: CDR1 MDHEN, CDR2 SYDVKM. The CDR3 nucleotides are TGTGCCAGCAGTTTGTTTTTTTTAGACAGGGGGCGCGGGGGCTACACCTTC. Translating it yields CASSLFFLDRGRGGYTF.

The genes are TRBV29-1 and TRBJ1-1, with 9 bases identical to TRBD1. CDR1 is SQVTM, CDR2 ANQGSEA, per germline. The CDR3 covers 15 residues. V was clipped by 6 bases and J by 1 base; unmatched bases: 9. This CDR3 reads CSVDPGQGPNTEAFF. The CDR3 bases are TGCAGCGTCGATCCGGGACAGGGCCCGAACACTGAAGCTTTCTTT.

The table lists this clone with a few counts. This chain uses TRBV6-1 with TRBJ1-5; 7 bases are shared with TRBD1. The J segment lost 7 bases and the V segment lost 3 bases, leaving 9 bases of the junction unmatched. Per germline, CDR1 MNHNS and CDR2 SASEGT. CDR3 size: 15 residues. The CDR3 nucleotides are TGTGCCAGCAGTGACCGACAGGGAGGCTCACAGCCCCAGCATTTT. This sequence encodes CASSDRQGGSQPQHF.

This clone was recorded once. The V call is TRBV11-2, the J call TRBJ2-7; a weak D match, TRBD1 (5 bases). The V gene lost 3 bases and the J gene lost 5 bases, with 14 bases spanning the gap. The CDR3 is 14 residues long. Germline V gene lookup returns CDR1 SGHAT and CDR2 FQNNGV. Here the CDR3 reads CASSFMKGKHEQYF. CDR3 sequence (DNA): TGTGCCAGCAGCTTCATGAAGGGGAAGCACGAGCAGTACTTC.

This chain links TRBV28 with TRBJ1-2; maybe TRBD1 (5 bases). The CDR3 contains 16 residues. Germline values: CDR1 MDHEN, CDR2 SYDVKM. Trimming cost V 1 base and J 8 bases, with 20 bases left between them. CDR3 region: CASSLSQGRVLRGYTF. CDR3 nucleotide sequence: TGTGCCAGCAGTTTATCTCAGGGTCGGGTATTGAGGGGCTACACCTTC.

This chain connects TRBV7-9 to TRBJ1-2; 8 bases match TRBD1. Germline values: CDR1 SEHNR, CDR2 FQNEAQ (reference sequence). Trimming removed 8 bases from V and 3 bases from J; junction bases left unmatched: 8. The CDR3 contains 14 residues. CDR3 coding DNA: TGTGCCAGCTTGGAGGACAGGGAAGACTATGGCTACACCTTC. Its translation is CASLEDREDYGYTF.

The chain uses TRBV18 and TRBJ1-2; 10 bases match TRBD1. This CDR3 comprises 14 residues. Germline V gives CDR1 KGHSH, CDR2 LQKENI. V lost 0 bases, J lost 8 bases, and 3 bases stayed unmatched. CDR3 DNA: TGTGCCAGCTCACCACCCGGGACAGGGGAAGGCTACACCTTC. Amino acids: CASSPPGTGEGYTF.

The chain recombines TRBV7-3 with TRBJ2-3; TRBD1 matches at 8 bases. Germline-derived CDR1 and CDR2 are SGHTA and FQGTGA. V shed 4 bases and J 2 bases; nucleotides not matched to a gene: 5. The CDR3 has 15 amino acids. CDR3 DNA sequence: TGTGCCAGCAGCTCGACAGGGGCCGTCACAGATACGCAGTATTTT. Its translation is CASSSTGAVTDTQYF.

The chain combines TRBV7-8 with TRBJ2-1, with 7 nucleotides matching TRBD2. The CDR3 has 19 residues. V was pared by 1 base and J by 1 base, with 13 bases of the junction left unmatched. The germline V gene encodes CDR1 SGHVS and CDR2 FQNEAQ. This CDR3 is CASSLGPALAVPSYNEQFF. CDR3 DNA sequence: TGTGCCAGCAGCTTAGGGCCCGCTCTAGCGGTCCCTTCCTACAATGAGCAGTTCTTC.

The chain joins TRBV11-2 to TRBJ2-7; the match to TRBD2 covers 12 bases. V lost 4 bases to trimming and J lost 2 bases; unmatched junction nucleotides: 6. Germline lookup yields CDR1 SGHAT and CDR2 FQNNGV. This CDR3 contains 16 residues. CDR3 region: CASSSGLAGHAYEQYF. The CDR3 coding sequence is TGTGCCAGCAGCTCGGGACTAGCGGGCCACGCCTACGAGCAGTACTTC.

The chain recombines TRBV7-8 with TRBJ2-7, with 7 bases lining up with TRBD2. This CDR3 spans 14 amino acids. With 3 bases clipped from V and 6 bases from J, the junction kept 8 bases outside the gene matches. CDR1 is SGHVS, CDR2 FQNEAQ, per germline. The chain's CDR3 is CASSFLAGPSEQYF. The CDR3 region has the DNA TGTGCCAGCAGCTTTTTAGCGGGTCCTAGCGAGCAGTACTTC.

The V call is TRBV5-4, the J call TRBJ2-7; TRBD1 matches 8 bases. The germline gives CDR1 SGHNT, CDR2 YYREEE (reference sequence). The J segment lost 3 bases and the V segment lost 4 bases, leaving 6 bases of the junction unmatched. The CDR3 contains 14 residues. CDR3 DNA sequence: TGTGCCAGCAGCACCTGGGACAGGCTCTACGAGCAGTACTTC. This encodes CASSTWDRLYEQYF.